The clone carrying this T cell receptor (beta chain) was detected many times. The target antigen is unknown. This CDR3 has 16 amino acids. Losses at the gene ends were 3 bases for V and 0 bases for J; bases not matched to a gene: 5. Germline CDR1 MNHEY, CDR2 SMNVEV (reference sequence). A single record per CDR3 protein comes from TCRdb applying MiXCR to the 5' RACE reads. This sample yields about 240,000 distinct CDR3 sequences, of which 7.5% are seen a single time; over 5% belongs to the top ten. Healthy Caucasians alone served as donors. This entry comes from a study of identical twins. General observations from the study: Abundant beta clonotypes from cord blood bore fewer insertions; memory repertoires lacked this pattern. Analyses based on zero insertions could be partly confounded by invariant MAIT and iNKT cells.

These sequences were also reported in another study, on yellow fever vaccine responses in identical twins.

This TCR came from a woman aged 18-35 years in good health. The specimen sequenced was CD8+ T cells sorted from blood. V is TRBV27 and J is TRBJ2-1; 7 nucleotides align to TRBD1. The CDR3 nucleotides are TGTGCCAGCAGTTTCGTGGGACAGAGCTCCTACAATGAGCAGTTCTTC. This codes for CASSFVGQSSYNEQFF.